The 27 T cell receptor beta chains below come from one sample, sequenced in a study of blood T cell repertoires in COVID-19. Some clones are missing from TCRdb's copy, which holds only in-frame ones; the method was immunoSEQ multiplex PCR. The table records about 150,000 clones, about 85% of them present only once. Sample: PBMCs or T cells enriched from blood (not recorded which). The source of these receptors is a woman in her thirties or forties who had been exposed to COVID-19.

The CDR3 DNA reads as TGTGCTAGTGGTTTGGTACACAGGGGGAGTATCATGAACACTGAAGCTTTCTTT. It translates to CASGLVHRGSIMNTEAFF. The chain employs TRBV12-5 and TRBJ1-1; 8 positions agree with TRBD1. The J segment lost 0 bases and the V segment lost 0 bases, leaving 9 bases of the junction unmatched. In germline, CDR1 is LGHNT, CDR2 FRNRAP. The CDR3 loop spans 18 amino acids.

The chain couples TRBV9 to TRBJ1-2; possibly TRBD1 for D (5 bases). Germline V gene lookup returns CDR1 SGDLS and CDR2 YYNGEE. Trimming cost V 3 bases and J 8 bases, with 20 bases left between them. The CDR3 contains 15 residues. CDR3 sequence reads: CASSGPGRGSGGYTF. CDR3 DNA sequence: TGTGCCAGCAGCGGGCCGGGACGGGGGTCTGGCGGCTACACCTTC.

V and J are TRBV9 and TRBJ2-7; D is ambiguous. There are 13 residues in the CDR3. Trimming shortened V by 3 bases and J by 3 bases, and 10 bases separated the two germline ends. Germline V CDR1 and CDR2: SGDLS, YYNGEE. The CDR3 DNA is TGTGCCAGCAGCGGCGCTTCCGACTACGAGCAGTACTTC. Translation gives CASSGASDYEQYF.

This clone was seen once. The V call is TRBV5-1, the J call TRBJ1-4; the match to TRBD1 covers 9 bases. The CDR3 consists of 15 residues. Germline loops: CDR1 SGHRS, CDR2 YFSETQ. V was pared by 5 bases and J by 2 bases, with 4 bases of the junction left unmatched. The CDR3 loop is CASRTGTGTNEKLFF. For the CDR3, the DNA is TGCGCCAGCAGGACCGGGACAGGGACTAATGAAAAACTGTTTTTT.

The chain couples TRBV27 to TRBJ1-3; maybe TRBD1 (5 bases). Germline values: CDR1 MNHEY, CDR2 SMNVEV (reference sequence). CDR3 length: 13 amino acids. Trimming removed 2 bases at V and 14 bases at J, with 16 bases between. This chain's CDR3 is CASSLRQGRALYF. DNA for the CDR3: TGTGCCAGCAGTTTACGGCAGGGCAGGGCCCTATATTTT.

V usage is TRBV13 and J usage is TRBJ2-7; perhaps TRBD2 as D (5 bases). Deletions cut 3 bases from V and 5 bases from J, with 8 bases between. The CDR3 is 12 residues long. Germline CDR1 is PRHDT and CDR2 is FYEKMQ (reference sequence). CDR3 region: CASSLTTDEQYF. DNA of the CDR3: TGTGCCAGCAGCTTGACTACAGACGAGCAGTACTTC.

As DNA, the CDR3 is TGTGCCAGCAGCGGCCGGGGGGACACTGAAGCTTTCTTT. This encodes CASSGRGDTEAFF. The genes are TRBV11-2 and TRBJ1-1, with TRBD1 as a possible D gene (5 bases). V lost 5 bases and J lost 3, with 10 bases in between. This CDR3 region has 13 residues. Germline-derived CDR1 and CDR2 are SGHAT and FQNNGV.

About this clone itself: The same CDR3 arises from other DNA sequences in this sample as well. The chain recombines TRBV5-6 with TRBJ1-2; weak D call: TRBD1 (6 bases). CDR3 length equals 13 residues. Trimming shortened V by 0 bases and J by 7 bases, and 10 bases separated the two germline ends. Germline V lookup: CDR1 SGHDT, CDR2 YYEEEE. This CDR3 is CASSLGQGSGYTF. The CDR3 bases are TGTGCCAGCAGCTTGGGGCAGGGGTCTGGCTACACCTTC.

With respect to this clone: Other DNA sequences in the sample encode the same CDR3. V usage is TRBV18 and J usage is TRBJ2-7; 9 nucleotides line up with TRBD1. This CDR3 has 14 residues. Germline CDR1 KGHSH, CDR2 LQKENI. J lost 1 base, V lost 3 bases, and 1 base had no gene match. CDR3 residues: CASSPGTGSYEQYF. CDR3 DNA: TGTGCCAGCTCACCCGGGACAGGGTCCTACGAGCAGTACTTC.

CDR3 sequence: CASSEGQGFDEQFF. In DNA form, the CDR3 reads TGCGCCAGCAGCGAGGGACAGGGGTTTGATGAGCAGTTCTTC. This rearrangement joins TRBV5-1 to TRBJ2-1, with TRBD1 matching over 10 bases. Germline CDR1 SGHRS, CDR2 YFSETQ. This CDR3 contains 14 residues. The V segment lost 4 bases and the J segment 8 bases; nucleotides outside the gene matches: 6. Together with reference TRBV5-1 and TRBJ2-1, the CDR3 gives the full variable domain: KAGVTQTPRYLIKTRGQQVTLSCSPISGHRSVSWYQQTPGQGLQFLFEYFSETQRNKGNFPGRFSGRQFSNSRSEMNVSTLELGDSALYLCASSEGQGFDEQFFGPGTRLTVL.

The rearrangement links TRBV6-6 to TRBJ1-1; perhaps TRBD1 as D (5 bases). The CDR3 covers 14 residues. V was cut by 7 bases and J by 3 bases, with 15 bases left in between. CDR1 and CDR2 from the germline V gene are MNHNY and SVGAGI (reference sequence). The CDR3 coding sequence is TGTGCCAGCAATACGGATCAGGGATACACTGAAGCTTTCTTT. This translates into CASNTDQGYTEAFF.

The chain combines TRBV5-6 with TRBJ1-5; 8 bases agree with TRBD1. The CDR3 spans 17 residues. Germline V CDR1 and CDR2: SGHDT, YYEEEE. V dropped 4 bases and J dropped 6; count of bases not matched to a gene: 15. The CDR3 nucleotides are TGTGCCAGCAGCCCCTCGTATGGCAGGGGGCCTGGTCAGCCCCAGCATTTT. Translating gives CASSPSYGRGPGQPQHF. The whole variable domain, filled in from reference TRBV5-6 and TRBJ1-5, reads DAGVTQSPTHLIKTRGQQVTLRCSPKSGHDTVSWYQQALGQGPQFIFQYYEEEERQRGNFPDRFSGHQFPNYSSELNVNALLLGDSALYLCASSPSYGRGPGQPQHFGDGTRLSIL.

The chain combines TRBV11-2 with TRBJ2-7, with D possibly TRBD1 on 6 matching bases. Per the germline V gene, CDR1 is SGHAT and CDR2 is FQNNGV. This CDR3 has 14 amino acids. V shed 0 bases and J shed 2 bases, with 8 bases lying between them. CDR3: CASSLDRGTYEQYF. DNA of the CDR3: TGTGCCAGCAGCTTAGACAGGGGTACCTACGAGCAGTACTTC. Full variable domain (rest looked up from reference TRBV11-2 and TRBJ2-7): EAGVAQSPRYKIIEKRQSVAFWCNPISGHATLYWYQQILGQGPKLLIQFQNNGVVDDSQLPKDRFSAERLKGVDSTLKIQPAKLEDSAVYLCASSLDRGTYEQYFGPGTRLTVT.

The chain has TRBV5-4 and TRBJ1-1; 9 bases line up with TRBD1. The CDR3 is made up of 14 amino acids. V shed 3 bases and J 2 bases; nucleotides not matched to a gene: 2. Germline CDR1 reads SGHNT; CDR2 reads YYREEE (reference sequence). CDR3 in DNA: TGTGCCAGCAGCTCGGGACAGGGAAACACTGAAGCTTTCTTT. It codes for CASSSGQGNTEAFF.

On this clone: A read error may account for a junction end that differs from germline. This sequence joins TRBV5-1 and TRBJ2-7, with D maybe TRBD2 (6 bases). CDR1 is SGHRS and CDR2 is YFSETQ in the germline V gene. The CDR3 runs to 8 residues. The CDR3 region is CASSSGLF. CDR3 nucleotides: TGCGCCAGCAGCTCCGGACTATTC.

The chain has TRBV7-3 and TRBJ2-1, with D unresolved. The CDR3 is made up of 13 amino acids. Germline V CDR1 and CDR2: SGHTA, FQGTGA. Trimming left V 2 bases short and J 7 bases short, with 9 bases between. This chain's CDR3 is CASSLGEWNEQFF. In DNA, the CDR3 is TGTGCCAGCAGCTTAGGAGAATGGAATGAGCAGTTCTTC.

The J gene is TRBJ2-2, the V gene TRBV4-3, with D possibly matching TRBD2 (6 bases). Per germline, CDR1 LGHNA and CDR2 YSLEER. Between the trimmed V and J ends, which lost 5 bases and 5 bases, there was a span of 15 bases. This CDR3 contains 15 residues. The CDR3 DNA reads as TGCGCCAGCAGCGATATGGAGGGAAGGACCGGGGAGCTGTTTTTT. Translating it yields CASSDMEGRTGELFF.

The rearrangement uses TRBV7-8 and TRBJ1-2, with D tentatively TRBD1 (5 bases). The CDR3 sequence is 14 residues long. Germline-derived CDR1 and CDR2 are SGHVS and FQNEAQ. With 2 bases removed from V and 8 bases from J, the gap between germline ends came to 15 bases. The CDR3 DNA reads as TGTGCCAGCAGCTTACTCTGGCAGGGCGGAGGCTACACCTTC. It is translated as CASSLLWQGGGYTF.

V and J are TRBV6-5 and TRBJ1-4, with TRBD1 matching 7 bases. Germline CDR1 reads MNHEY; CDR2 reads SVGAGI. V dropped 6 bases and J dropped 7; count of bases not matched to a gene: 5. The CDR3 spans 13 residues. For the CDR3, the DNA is TGTGCCAGCAGCCAGGACAGGATTGAAAAACTGTTTTTT. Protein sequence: CASSQDRIEKLFF.

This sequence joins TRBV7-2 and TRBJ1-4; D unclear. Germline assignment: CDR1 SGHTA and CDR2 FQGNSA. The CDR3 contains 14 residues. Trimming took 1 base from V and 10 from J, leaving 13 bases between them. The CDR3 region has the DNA TGTGCCAGCAGCTTAGGGACTCCCACGGGAAAACTGTTTTTT. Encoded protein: CASSLGTPTGKLFF. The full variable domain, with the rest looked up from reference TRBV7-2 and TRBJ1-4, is GAGVSQSPSNKVTEKGKDVELRCDPISGHTALYWYRQSLGQGLEFLIYFQGNSAPDKSGLPSDRFSAERTGGSVSTLTIQRTQQEDSAVYLCASSLGTPTGKLFFGSGTQLSVL.

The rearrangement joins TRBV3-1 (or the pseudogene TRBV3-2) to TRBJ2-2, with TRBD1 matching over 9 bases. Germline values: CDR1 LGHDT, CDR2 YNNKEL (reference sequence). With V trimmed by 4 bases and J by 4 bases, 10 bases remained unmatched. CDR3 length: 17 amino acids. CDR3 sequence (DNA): TGTGCCAGCAGCCTTAGACAGGGGGGCCCGGGCACCGGGGAGCTGTTTTTT. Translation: CASSLRQGGPGTGELFF.

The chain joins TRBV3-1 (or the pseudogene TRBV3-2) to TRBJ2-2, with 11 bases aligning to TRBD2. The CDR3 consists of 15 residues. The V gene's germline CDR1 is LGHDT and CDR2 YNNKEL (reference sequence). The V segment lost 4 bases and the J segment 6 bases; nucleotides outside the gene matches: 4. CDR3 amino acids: CASSLRTSGPGELFF. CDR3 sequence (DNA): TGTGCCAGCAGCCTTAGGACTAGCGGGCCCGGGGAGCTGTTTTTT.

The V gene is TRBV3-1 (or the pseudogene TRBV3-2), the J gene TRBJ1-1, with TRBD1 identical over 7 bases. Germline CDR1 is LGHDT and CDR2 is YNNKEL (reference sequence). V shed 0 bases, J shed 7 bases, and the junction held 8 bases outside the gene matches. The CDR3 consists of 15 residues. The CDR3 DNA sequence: TGTGCCAGCAGCCAAGATTTGGTTGCAGGGGGTGAAGCTTTCTTT. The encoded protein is CASSQDLVAGGEAFF.

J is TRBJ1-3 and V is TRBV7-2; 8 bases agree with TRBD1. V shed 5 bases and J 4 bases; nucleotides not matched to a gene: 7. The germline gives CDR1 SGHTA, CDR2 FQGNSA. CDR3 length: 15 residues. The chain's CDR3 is CASSLTRDRGNTIYF. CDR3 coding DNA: TGTGCCAGCAGCCTTACCCGGGACAGGGGAAACACCATATATTTT.

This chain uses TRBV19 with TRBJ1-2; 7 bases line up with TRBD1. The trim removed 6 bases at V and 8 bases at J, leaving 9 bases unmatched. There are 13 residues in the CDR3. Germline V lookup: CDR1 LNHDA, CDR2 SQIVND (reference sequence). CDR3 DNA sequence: TGTGCCAGTAGCCTGGACAGGATGTCCGGCTACACCTTC. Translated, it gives CASSLDRMSGYTF.

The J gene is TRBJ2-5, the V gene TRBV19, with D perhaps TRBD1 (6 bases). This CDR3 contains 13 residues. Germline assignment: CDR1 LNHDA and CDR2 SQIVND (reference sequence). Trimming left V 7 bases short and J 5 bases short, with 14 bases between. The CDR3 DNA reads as TGTGCCAGTAATAAAGGGGGTCTGGAGACCCAGTACTTC. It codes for CASNKGGLETQYF.

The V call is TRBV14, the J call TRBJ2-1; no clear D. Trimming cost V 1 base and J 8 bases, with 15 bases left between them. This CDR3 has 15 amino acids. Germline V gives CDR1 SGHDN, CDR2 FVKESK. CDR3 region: CASSQAAPRSDEQFF. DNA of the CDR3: TGTGCCAGCAGCCAAGCTGCGCCCAGGTCCGATGAGCAGTTCTTC.